These 24 T cell receptor beta chains share one sample of origin, sequenced in a study of regulatory T cells in long-lasting Graves disease. Construction of the TCR beta libraries employed iRepertoire HTBI primers in conjunction with Arm-PCR of CDR3 regions. Using its own MiXCR run on the multiplex PCR reads, TCRdb lists one record per CDR3 protein. This sample has 550,000 to 700,000 distinct CDR3 sequences, with 16% found just once. The time point here: newly diagnosed GD, antithyroid drugs for less than 3 months. PBMC-derived RNA was used for the TCR library. These data are also associated with another study on T cells in Graves' hyperthyroidism and ophthalmopathy.

Source: peripheral blood mononuclear cells (PBMCs), taken at new diagnosis, from a patient treated with antithyroid drugs. The receptors come from a man aged 18 to 35 with Graves disease.

This clonotype was counted ten times or more. The chain links TRBV7-9 to TRBJ2-7; TRBD2 agrees at 10 bases. This CDR3 comprises 15 residues. The V gene's germline CDR1 is SEHNR and CDR2 FQNEAQ (reference sequence). V shed 0 bases and J 7 bases; nucleotides not matched to a gene: 6. As DNA, the CDR3 is TGTGCCAGCAGCTTAGCGCTAGCGGGAGAAGGGGAGCAGTACTTC. It codes for CASSLALAGEGEQYF.

The sample holds many counts of this clonotype. V gene TRBV28 combines with J gene TRBJ2-1; weak D call: TRBD1 (6 bases). Germline-derived CDR1 and CDR2 are MDHEN and SYDVKM. The CDR3 covers 20 residues. V lost 3 bases and J lost 7, with 31 bases in between. This CDR3 reads CASSFLSRGSGVLGRNEQFF. DNA for the CDR3: TGTGCCAGCAGTTTTCTCTCTAGGGGGTCCGGGGTATTAGGAAGAAATGAGCAGTTCTTC.

This clonotype came up many times. The chain links TRBV5-1 to TRBJ1-1; TRBD1 agrees at 8 bases. V shed 3 bases and J 4 bases; nucleotides not matched to a gene: 5. CDR1 is SGHRS and CDR2 is YFSETQ in the germline V gene. CDR3 length equals 14 residues. The CDR3 is CASSSDRASTEAFF. The CDR3 nucleotides read TGCGCCAGCAGCTCGGACAGGGCAAGCACTGAAGCTTTCTTT.

This clonotype was seen at least ten times. The V gene is TRBV12-3 or TRBV12-4, the J gene TRBJ2-1, with unresolved D. The CDR3 spans 13 residues. The V and J ends lost 0 bases and 6 bases respectively, with 6 bases between them. CDR3 sequence: CASSLAGPNEQFF. The CDR3 DNA is TGTGCCAGCAGTTTAGCCGGGCCCAATGAGCAGTTCTTC.

This clonotype was detected many times. This chain joins TRBV30 and TRBJ2-7; unclear D gene. Looked up from germline, CDR1 is GTSNPN and CDR2 is SVGIG (reference sequence). The V end was cut by 5 bases, the J end by 0 bases, with 8 bases between. This CDR3 region has 12 residues. The CDR3 reads CAWGRNSYEQYF. Written as DNA, the CDR3 is TGTGCCTGGGGTAGGAACTCCTACGAGCAGTACTTC.

V gene TRBV12-3 or TRBV12-4 combines with J gene TRBJ1-1, with D perhaps TRBD1 (5 bases). Between the trimmed V and J ends, which lost 5 bases and 5 bases, there was a span of 18 bases. This CDR3 region has 15 residues. This chain's CDR3 is CASSPGLIWGTEAFF. The CDR3 bases are TGTGCCAGCAGTCCGGGCTTAATCTGGGGGACTGAAGCTTTCTTT.

This clonotype has only a few counts. The chain links TRBV28 to TRBJ1-6; perhaps TRBD1 as D (5 bases). Between the trimmed V and J ends, which lost 1 base and 9 bases, there was a span of 13 bases. The CDR3 has 15 amino acids. CDR1 and CDR2 from the germline V gene are MDHEN and SYDVKM. The CDR3 loop reads CASSLSGRGGSPLHF. The CDR3 nucleotides are TGTGCCAGCAGTTTATCGGGGCGGGGGGGTTCACCCCTCCACTTT.

This chain uses TRBV6-5 with TRBJ1-3; TRBD1 agrees at 7 bases. V lost 0 bases to trimming and J lost 2 bases; unmatched junction nucleotides: 4. The germline V gene encodes CDR1 MNHEY and CDR2 SVGAGI. CDR3 length: 16 residues. The CDR3 nucleotides read TGTGCCAGCAGTTACTCGGGACAGATTACTGGAAACACCATATATTTT. Residues: CASSYSGQITGNTIYF.

J is TRBJ2-6 and V is TRBV9; 7 positions agree with TRBD2. V shed 0 bases and J 0 bases; nucleotides not matched to a gene: 6. CDR1 and CDR2 (germline): SGDLS, YYNGEE. There are 18 residues in the CDR3. The CDR3 DNA reads as TGTGCCAGCAGCGTAGAGGACGGGGGGATCTCTGGGGCCAACGTCCTGACTTTC. Its protein is CASSVEDGGISGANVLTF.

This clonotype has at least ten counts. The chain recombines TRBV7-2 with TRBJ2-3; TRBD2 aligns across 7 bases. The ends lost 5 bases at V and 2 bases at J; junction bases unmatched: 7. CDR1 is SGHTA and CDR2 is FQGNSA in the germline V gene. The CDR3 consists of 15 residues. This CDR3 reads CASSQRGGITDTQYF. CDR3 nucleotides: TGTGCCAGCAGCCAGCGGGGAGGGATCACAGATACGCAGTATTTT.

The chain carries TRBV6-9 and TRBJ2-7; 8 bases are shared with TRBD1. CDR3 length: 16 amino acids. Germline loops: CDR1 MNHGY, CDR2 SVAAGI. The junction had 11 bases not matched to a gene; V was cut back by 4 bases and J by 3 bases. CDR3 sequence (DNA): TGTGCCAGCAGTTCGCCCCCCGGGACAGGCGTCTACGAGCAGTACTTC. It encodes CASSSPPGTGVYEQYF.

This clonotype has ten or more counts. The chain recombines TRBV12-3 or TRBV12-4 with TRBJ2-7; the D is unclear. Trimming left V 6 bases short and J 6 bases short, with 18 bases between. The CDR3 is made up of 14 amino acids. The CDR3 DNA follows: TGTGCCAGCAGCCTCAGTTTTGGGGATTCCGAGCAGTACTTC. This encodes CASSLSFGDSEQYF.

This clonotype was counted a few times. The chain employs TRBV6-1 and TRBJ1-1, with no clear D. V was cut by 3 bases and J by 1 base, with 9 bases left in between. CDR1 and CDR2 from the germline V gene are MNHNS and SASEGT. CDR3 size: 14 residues. CDR3 DNA: TGTGCCAGCAGTGATGGGCAGAGGAACACTGAAGCTTTCTTT. This gives the protein CASSDGQRNTEAFF.

This clonotype came up many times. J is TRBJ2-5 and V is TRBV18; possible D gene TRBD1, 5 bases. CDR1 and CDR2 (germline): KGHSH, LQKENI. The CDR3 has 12 amino acids. V was cut by 2 bases and J by 4 bases, with 5 bases left in between. CDR3 sequence reads: CASSPRGETQYF. CDR3 DNA: TGTGCCAGCTCACCAAGGGGAGAGACCCAGTACTTC.

This clonotype was counted a few times. The V call is TRBV7-2, the J call TRBJ2-7; 7 nucleotides line up with TRBD1. The CDR3 contains 12 residues. Germline V gives CDR1 SGHTA, CDR2 FQGNSA. The trim removed 4 bases at V and 6 bases at J, leaving 3 bases unmatched. Here the CDR3 reads CASSSYRGEQYF. CDR3 DNA: TGTGCCAGCAGCTCCTACAGGGGCGAGCAGTACTTC. Full variable domain (outside the CDR3, taken from reference TRBV7-2 and TRBJ2-7): GAGVSQSPSNKVTEKGKDVELRCDPISGHTALYWYRQSLGQGLEFLIYFQGNSAPDKSGLPSDRFSAERTGGSVSTLTIQRTQQEDSAVYLCASSSYRGEQYFGPGTRLTVT.

This chain uses TRBV6-1 with TRBJ1-1, with a possible D match to TRBD1 (5 bases). In germline, CDR1 is MNHNS, CDR2 SASEGT. The CDR3 runs 11 residues. The V end was cut by 8 bases, the J end by 6 bases, with 10 bases between. CDR3 sequence (DNA): TGTGCCAGCGGGGCGTGGGCTGAAGCTTTCTTT. Translated, it gives CASGAWAEAFF.

The table lists this clonotype with many counts. The V call is TRBV11-3, the J call TRBJ2-4; a possible D gene is TRBD2 (6 bases). Trimming left V 1 base short and J 5 bases short, with 12 bases between. The CDR3 is 15 amino acids. CDR1 and CDR2 (germline): SGHNT, YENEEA. In DNA, the CDR3 is TGTGCCAGCAGCTTAGGGGGGGACCGACAAAACATTCAGTACTTC. Translation: CASSLGGDRQNIQYF.

This clonotype occurred many times. This chain connects TRBV7-9 to TRBJ1-1, with a weak D call TRBD1 (6 bases). Germline V CDR1 and CDR2: SEHNR, FQNEAQ (reference sequence). Trimming cost V 5 bases and J 6 bases, with 19 bases left between them. The CDR3 runs 15 residues. This CDR3 is CASSPATRTAPEAFF. The DNA of the CDR3 is TGTGCCAGCAGCCCAGCCACCCGGACAGCCCCTGAAGCTTTCTTT.

The DNA of the CDR3 is TGTGCCAGCAGCCACTGGACGACTACCGTAGGTGAGCAGTTCTTC. This sequence encodes CASSHWTTTVGEQFF. V usage is TRBV14 and J usage is TRBJ2-1; the D gene is possibly TRBD2 (5 bases). Trimming took 3 bases from V and 9 from J, leaving 18 bases between them. Germline V lookup: CDR1 SGHDN, CDR2 FVKESK. The CDR3 contains 15 residues.

A remark on this clonotype: A much more abundant neighbour one base away suggests this may be a read error. This chain connects TRBV5-1 to TRBJ2-7; TRBD1 is a possible D gene (6 bases). The germline V gene has CDR1 SGHRS and CDR2 YFSETQ. This CDR3 region has 13 residues. V was cut by 4 bases and J by 7 bases, with 15 bases left in between. CDR3 amino acids: CASSGTGSDEQYF. CDR3 sequence (DNA): TGCGCCAGCAGCGGAACAGGGTCGGATGAGCAGTACTTC.

This clonotype occurred many times. The chain combines TRBV15 with TRBJ2-7; TRBD1 matches at 7 bases. CDR1 and CDR2 from the germline V gene are LNHNV and YYDKDF (reference sequence). Unmatched junction bases numbered 8, after V lost 0 bases and J lost 3 bases. The CDR3 loop spans 16 amino acids. The CDR3 bases are TGTGCCACCAGCAGAGACCCGGGACAGTGGGTCTACGAGCAGTACTTC. It yields the protein CATSRDPGQWVYEQYF.

V is TRBV4-1 and J is TRBJ1-1; 8 nucleotides match TRBD1. Germline CDR1 and CDR2: MGHRA and YSYEKL. Trimming removed 4 bases from V and 5 bases from J; junction bases left unmatched: 9. CDR3 length: 15 amino acids. CDR3 coding DNA: TGCGCCAGCAGCCTTAGCGCAGGGGGCTCTACTGAAGCTTTCTTT. Its protein is CASSLSAGGSTEAFF.

V and J are TRBV5-6 and TRBJ2-1; 7 bases align to TRBD2. Germline V gives CDR1 SGHDT, CDR2 YYEEEE. V gave up 4 bases and J gave up 6 bases; unmatched junction bases: 10. This CDR3 contains 15 residues. DNA of the CDR3: TGTGCCAGCAGCCCCCTAGGCGGGAGTTTCAATGAGCAGTTCTTC. This encodes CASSPLGGSFNEQFF. Full variable domain (missing parts from reference TRBV5-6 and TRBJ2-1): DAGVTQSPTHLIKTRGQQVTLRCSPKSGHDTVSWYQQALGQGPQFIFQYYEEEERQRGNFPDRFSGHQFPNYSSELNVNALLLGDSALYLCASSPLGGSFNEQFFGPGTRLTVL.

In this sample, this clonotype turned up many times. The V gene is TRBV20-1, the J gene TRBJ2-3; D call uncertain. The CDR3 is made up of 13 amino acids. Germline CDR1 reads DFQATT; CDR2 reads SNEGSKA (reference sequence). Trimming stripped 6 bases from V and 1 base from J, with 11 bases between. CDR3 nucleotide sequence: TGCAGTGCCGGCTTTCCAGGCACAGATACGCAGTATTTT. Translating it yields CSAGFPGTDTQYF.